This TCR beta chain was identified during a study of shared clonotypes between healthy human individuals. Study conclusions and caveats: Rarefaction revealed incomplete sorted-subset sequencing despite large depth.

With regard to this clone: Its target is unknown.

The CDR3 loop spans 15 amino acids. V dropped 0 bases and J dropped 7; count of bases not matched to a gene: 6. Germline V gives CDR1 SGHTA, CDR2 FQGTGA. Clones were sequenced by immunoSEQ multiplex PCR, and TCRdb holds only the in-frame ones, with some missing. This repertoire shows approximately 2.1 million clones, about 92% found once; its top ten account for approximately 0.4%. This sequence was found in a man between 18 and 29 years old in good health. Some clones in this sample may be carry-over from other donors' samples. The sample taken for sequencing was naive CD4+ T cells from PBMCs. Subset given: CD45RA+ positively selected. V is TRBV7-3 and J is TRBJ1-5; TRBD1 agrees at 7 bases. CDR3 coding DNA: TGTGCCAGCAGCTTAACCGGCGACAGGGAACAGCCCCAGCATTTT. Protein: CASSLTGDREQPQHF. The complete variable domain, with remaining parts taken from reference TRBV7-3 and TRBJ1-5, reads GAGVSQTPSNKVTEKGKYVELRCDPISGHTALYWYRQSLGQGPEFLIYFQGTGAADDSGLPNDRFFAVRPEGSVSTLKIQRTERGDSAVYLCASSLTGDREQPQHFGDGTRLSIL.